Listed below are T cell receptor beta chains from one sample, sequenced in a study of beta chain features in type 1 diabetes. Sequencing used immunoSEQ multiplex PCR; TCRdb keeps in-frame clones, though not all of them. This sample has around 250,000 clones, with over 12% found just once. Input material: naive CD4+ T cells from blood. All receptors come from a woman in her forties in good health. Both conserved end residues are part of each CDR3. The D gene is left open where the match is weak. Not every row has a clone size; where given, it reads once, few, many or a size class.

v_gene: TRBV9
j_gene: TRBJ2-3
d_gene: -
abundance: few
CDR3nt: TGTGCCAGCAGCGTAGGCGGAGAGACCACAGATACGCAGTATTTT
CDR3aa: CASSVGGETTDTQYF

v_gene: TRBV13
j_gene: TRBJ1-1
d_gene: -
abundance: few
CDR3nt: TGTGCCAGCAGTTCGACAGAAGTAAACACTGAAGCTTTCTTT
CDR3aa: CASSSTEVNTEAFF

v_gene: TRBV13
j_gene: TRBJ2-2
d_gene: TRBD1
abundance: few
CDR3nt: TGTGCCAGCAGCCGGGGACAGACCACCGGGGAGCTGTTTTTT
CDR3aa: CASSRGQTTGELFF

v_gene: TRBV29-1
j_gene: TRBJ2-3
d_gene: -
abundance: -
CDR3nt: TGCAGCGCTGAACGCAGTTTCGGCACAGATACGCAGTATTTT
CDR3aa: CSAERSFGTDTQYF

v_gene: TRBV5-4
j_gene: TRBJ2-7
d_gene: TRBD2
abundance: -
CDR3nt: TGTGCCAGCAGCTTAGCGGGGGGGCCGGGCTTTGAGCAGTACTTC
CDR3aa: CASSLAGGPGFEQYF

v_gene: TRBV29-1
j_gene: TRBJ1-1
d_gene: TRBD1
abundance: -
CDR3nt: TGCAGCGTTGGGGCCACCGGGACAGGGGGCACTGAAGCTTTCTTT
CDR3aa: CSVGATGTGGTEAFF

v_gene: TRBV4-3
j_gene: TRBJ1-4
d_gene: -
abundance: -
CDR3nt: TGCGCCAGCAGCCAAGATCGTGGGAGCACAACTAATGAAAAACTGTTTTTT
CDR3aa: CASSQDRGSTTNEKLFF

v_gene: TRBV4-3
j_gene: TRBJ2-2
d_gene: TRBD1
abundance: many
CDR3nt: TGCGCCAGCAGCCGAGGTACCGGGACAGGGGGCGCCTCCGGGGAGCTGTTTTTT
CDR3aa: CASSRGTGTGGASGELFF

v_gene: TRBV7-2
j_gene: TRBJ2-2
d_gene: TRBD2
abundance: few
CDR3nt: TGTGCCAGCAGCTCGGGACTAGTGTCTACCGGGGAGCTGTTTTTT
CDR3aa: CASSSGLVSTGELFF

v_gene: TRBV5-1
j_gene: TRBJ2-7
d_gene: -
abundance: -
CDR3nt: TGCGCCAGCAGCTTGGGACAGCTATACGAGCAGTACTTC
CDR3aa: CASSLGQLYEQYF

v_gene: TRBV2
j_gene: TRBJ1-3
d_gene: TRBD1
abundance: few
CDR3nt: TGTGCCAGCCCCTCGGGACAGGGCTCCGGAAACACCATATATTTT
CDR3aa: CASPSGQGSGNTIYF

v_gene: TRBV19
j_gene: TRBJ2-7
d_gene: TRBD1
abundance: few
CDR3nt: TGTGCCAGTAGCGCGAGCCCCGGGACAGGGGGATCCTACGAGCAGTACTTC
CDR3aa: CASSASPGTGGSYEQYF

v_gene: TRBV29-1
j_gene: TRBJ2-7
d_gene: TRBD1
abundance: few
CDR3nt: TGCAGCGTTGTTCAGGGGGCGCGACCCTACGAGCAGTACTTC
CDR3aa: CSVVQGARPYEQYF

v_gene: TRBV7-6
j_gene: TRBJ2-3
d_gene: -
abundance: few
CDR3nt: TGTGCCAGCAGCTTAAGAAACAGGGCACCAGATACGCAGTATTTT
CDR3aa: CASSLRNRAPDTQYF

v_gene: TRBV5-4
j_gene: TRBJ2-7
d_gene: -
abundance: few
CDR3nt: TGTGCCAGCAGCTTGGGCCATACATACTCCTACGAGCAGTACTTC
CDR3aa: CASSLGHTYSYEQYF

v_gene: TRBV28
j_gene: TRBJ2-7
d_gene: -
abundance: few
CDR3nt: TGTGCCAGTACAAAACCGGACGGAAGGGGCGAGCAGTACTTC
CDR3aa: CASTKPDGRGEQYF

v_gene: TRBV6-5
j_gene: TRBJ1-6
d_gene: -
abundance: -
CDR3nt: TGTGCCAGCAGTTACGAATGGGGGGTGAATTCACCCCTCCACTTT
CDR3aa: CASSYEWGVNSPLHF

v_gene: TRBV11-2
j_gene: TRBJ1-6
d_gene: -
abundance: few
CDR3nt: TGTGCCAGCAGCTCTCAGACACGAGATAATTCACCCCTCCACTTT
CDR3aa: CASSSQTRDNSPLHF

v_gene: TRBV19
j_gene: TRBJ2-5
d_gene: TRBD1
abundance: few
CDR3nt: TGTGCCAGTAGTATAACAGGGGTTCTTCGCGGGACCCAGTACTTC
CDR3aa: CASSITGVLRGTQYF

v_gene: TRBV18
j_gene: TRBJ2-1
d_gene: TRBD1
abundance: few
CDR3nt: TGTGCCAGCTCACCTGTCCGGGACAGGGTCTACAATGAGCAGTTCTTC
CDR3aa: CASSPVRDRVYNEQFF

v_gene: TRBV11-2
j_gene: TRBJ1-3
d_gene: -
abundance: -
CDR3nt: TGTGCCAGCAGCTTTTCAAGCGGGATTGTGGCGAACACCATATATTTT
CDR3aa: CASSFSSGIVANTIYF

v_gene: TRBV19
j_gene: TRBJ1-1
d_gene: -
abundance: few
CDR3nt: -
CDR3aa: CASSILARGRTEAFF

v_gene: TRBV9
j_gene: TRBJ2-2
d_gene: -
abundance: many
CDR3nt: TGTGCCAGCAGCCCCCTCGGGGGTTACACCGGGGAGCTGTTTTTT
CDR3aa: CASSPLGGYTGELFF

v_gene: TRBV13
j_gene: TRBJ1-4
d_gene: -
abundance: few
CDR3nt: TGTGCCAGCAGCCCAGACAGGTTCAATGAAAAACTGTTTTTT
CDR3aa: CASSPDRFNEKLFF

v_gene: TRBV10-2
j_gene: TRBJ1-1
d_gene: -
abundance: -
CDR3nt: TGCGCCAGCAGGCGACAGGAGAACACTGAAGCTTTCTTT
CDR3aa: CASRRQENTEAFF

v_gene: TRBV5-4
j_gene: TRBJ2-1
d_gene: TRBD1
abundance: -
CDR3nt: TGTGCCAGCAGCTTGGGACAGGGCGATGAGCAGTTCTTC
CDR3aa: CASSLGQGDEQFF

v_gene: TRBV6-4
j_gene: TRBJ1-5
d_gene: TRBD1
abundance: -
CDR3nt: TGTGCCAGCACCGACAGGGATACGCGTCGCAATCAGCCCCAGCATTTT
CDR3aa: CASTDRDTRRNQPQHF

v_gene: TRBV11-2
j_gene: TRBJ1-2
d_gene: -
abundance: -
CDR3nt: TGTGCCAGCAGCTTAGGCCAGGGATATGGCTACACCTTC
CDR3aa: CASSLGQGYGYTF